This TCR beta chain comes out of a study of radiation and T cells in renal cell carcinoma. Study results and limitations: Top 100 clonotypes averaged about 50% in irradiated versus about 45% in nephrectomy-only tumors.

The repertoire was sequenced with immunoSEQ multiplex PCR; TCRdb's copy has only in-frame clones and lacks some. The table includes about 24,000 clones, 58% detected once. Germline values: CDR1 SEHNR, CDR2 FQNEAQ (reference sequence). V lost 5 bases to trimming and J lost 6 bases; unmatched junction nucleotides: 7. This CDR3 contains 14 residues. This sample's treatment: treatment-naive control, cytoreductive nephrectomy. About this clone itself: As yet, its antigen is unknown.

The rearrangement links TRBV7-9 to TRBJ2-7, with 10 bases that match TRBD1. The source material was tumor tissue, sampled from a patient whose treatment was nephrectomy without radiotherapy. The TCR was taken from a man aged 40-50 years with renal cell carcinoma. CDR3 amino acids: CASSKADRGVEQYV. CDR3 coding DNA: TGTGCCAGCAGCAAAGCGGACAGGGGGGTCGAGCAGTACGTC.